This T cell receptor beta chain was sequenced during a study of T cell responses to AZD1222 COVID-19 vaccine. As for this clone: Antigen specificity is unknown.

Study findings and constraints: Most donors were white British, females outnumbered males, and clonal diversity was possibly underestimated. Spike-wide coverage was observed for vaccine-associated CD4 TCRs, with dominant responses at 160-218 and 743-854. Targets within unmutated variant regions were reportedly found for nearly half of spike-specific TCRs.

Timing groups of about 4 and about 12 weeks for second doses were pooled. CDR3 length: 16 amino acids. V was shortened by 5 bases and J by 5 bases, with 19 bases between the two germline ends. CDR1 MNHEY and CDR2 SMNVEV come from the germline V gene (reference sequence). Produced via immunoSEQ multiplex PCR; TCRdb's table is partial and in-frame only. The table records 190,000 or so clones, approximately 91% of them present only once. This receptor was obtained from an adult who received the AZD1222 COVID-19 vaccine. The chain recombines TRBV27 with TRBJ1-5; weak D call: TRBD1 (6 bases). The sample was peripheral blood, taken 28 days after the second AZD1222 dose. This CDR3 is CASSRLSGERHQPQHF. Here the CDR3 DNA reads TGTGCCAGCAGTCGTTTGTCAGGGGAGCGACATCAGCCCCAGCATTTT.